Listed here are 25 T cell receptor beta chains from one sample, sequenced in a study of shared clonotypes between healthy human individuals. The assay was immunoSEQ multiplex PCR, and TCRdb's table has in-frame clones only and misses some. Of over 750,000 clones listed, roughly 96% are singletons. Naive CD8 cells lacked CD45RO and underwent positive selection for CCR7, leaving out terminally differentiated effector memory CD45RA+ cells. The sequenced sample was naive CD8+ T cells sorted from blood. Receptors were obtained from a man aged 30-40 years in good health.

V is TRBV19 and J is TRBJ2-7; D possibly corresponds to TRBD2 (6 bases). Germline lookup yields CDR1 LNHDA and CDR2 SQIVND (reference sequence). V was shortened by 6 bases and J by 6 bases, with 18 bases between the two germline ends. This CDR3 has 14 amino acids. The CDR3 DNA is TGTGCCAGTAGCTTCCTGGGACTCTCCACCGAGCAGTACTTC. As protein: CASSFLGLSTEQYF.

This chain connects TRBV6-5 to TRBJ2-1, with D possibly called TRBD1 or TRBD2 (5 bases each). The germline CDR1 and CDR2 sequences are MNHEY and SVGAGI. The CDR3 spans 13 residues. Trimming left V 6 bases short and J 9 bases short, with 15 bases between. The DNA for the CDR3 is TGTGCCAGCAGATCCGGGACCTTCAGTGAGCAGTTCTTC. Amino acid sequence: CASRSGTFSEQFF.

CDR3 sequence reads: CASSSNLGLAGVSYEQYF. The CDR3 DNA is TGTGCCAGCAGCTCAAACCTGGGACTAGCGGGAGTCTCCTACGAGCAGTACTTC. The chain recombines TRBV11-3 with TRBJ2-7; 14 bases line up with TRBD2. The ends lost 4 bases at V and 0 bases at J; junction bases unmatched: 8. Germline V gene sequence: CDR1 SGHNT, CDR2 YENEEA. The CDR3 totals 18 residues.

The chain is built from TRBV30 and TRBJ1-2, with no clear D. With 4 bases removed from V and 4 bases from J, the gap between germline ends came to 7 bases. The CDR3 extends over 11 amino acids. The germline CDR1 and CDR2 sequences are GTSNPN and SVGIG (reference sequence). CDR3 in DNA: TGTGCCTGGAAGCTCTTCTATGGCTACACCTTC. This sequence encodes CAWKLFYGYTF.

The V and J genes are TRBV2 and TRBJ2-3; no clear D gene. This CDR3 spans 14 amino acids. V was pared by 8 bases and J by 0 bases, with 12 bases between. Looked up from germline, CDR1 is SNHLY and CDR2 is FYNNEI. CDR3 coding DNA: TGTGCCAGCCGGGTCAGGAAAAGCACAGATACGCAGTATTTT. Translating gives CASRVRKSTDTQYF. Full variable domain (missing parts from reference TRBV2 and TRBJ2-3): EPEVTQTPSHQVTQMGQEVILRCVPISNHLYFYWYRQILGQKVEFLVSFYNNEISEKSEIFDDQFSVERPDGSNFTLKIRSTKLEDSAMYFCASRVRKSTDTQYFGPGTRLTVL.

The V and J genes are TRBV9 and TRBJ2-1; 13 bases are shared with TRBD2. Per the germline V gene, CDR1 is SGDLS and CDR2 is YYNGEE. V trimming: 3 bases; J trimming: 4 bases; junction bases outside the gene matches: 16. CDR3 length: 20 amino acids. Written as DNA, the CDR3 is TGTGCCAGCAGCGCCTTACCCGGGACTAGCGGGATATCGGCTTACAATGAGCAGTTCTTC. Its protein is CASSALPGTSGISAYNEQFF.

The V gene is TRBV15, the J gene TRBJ2-3, with TRBD2 matching over 7 bases. Losses at the gene ends were 0 bases for V and 4 bases for J; bases not matched to a gene: 4. This CDR3 has 15 residues. Germline CDR1 is LNHNV and CDR2 is YYDKDF (reference sequence). The DNA of the CDR3 is TGTGCCACCAGCAGAGAAAAGCGGGATGCAGATACGCAGTATTTT. It codes for CATSREKRDADTQYF.

This rearrangement joins TRBV27 to TRBJ2-7, with 14 bases aligning to TRBD2. V shed 9 bases, J shed 2 bases, and the junction held 12 bases outside the gene matches. CDR3 length equals 17 residues. Germline values: CDR1 MNHEY, CDR2 SMNVEV (reference sequence). The DNA of the CDR3 is TGTGCCAGTTCCTCCGCGACTAGCGGGAGGGCTACCTACGAGCAGTACTTC. Its translation: CASSSATSGRATYEQYF.

The chain uses TRBV11-3 and TRBJ2-2; unclear D gene. Germline CDR1 and CDR2: SGHNT and YENEEA. CDR3 length: 15 amino acids. Trimming removed 1 base at V and 4 bases at J, with 10 bases between. The CDR3 reads CASSLGAHLTGELFF. DNA of the CDR3: TGTGCCAGCAGCTTAGGGGCCCACCTCACCGGGGAGCTGTTTTTT. The full variable domain, with the rest looked up from reference TRBV11-3 and TRBJ2-2, is EAGVVQSPRYKIIEKKQPVAFWCNPISGHNTLYWYLQNLGQGPELLIRYENEEAVDDSQLPKDRFSAERLKGVDSTLKIQPAELGDSAVYLCASSLGAHLTGELFFGEGSRLTVL.

The V and J genes are TRBV4-1 and TRBJ2-7, with D perhaps given as TRBD1 or TRBD2 (5 bases each). Germline CDR1 MGHRA, CDR2 YSYEKL. V gave up 0 bases and J gave up 9 bases, with 21 bases separating them. The CDR3 runs 16 residues. The CDR3 region has the DNA TGCGCCAGCAGCCAAGATGTACGGGTCTCCGGGGCGGGGCAGTACTTC. Protein product: CASSQDVRVSGAGQYF.

This clone was detected only once. The chain uses TRBV28 and TRBJ2-1, with D tentatively TRBD2 (5 bases). This CDR3 comprises 12 residues. Germline CDR1 and CDR2: MDHEN and SYDVKM. V lost 7 bases to trimming and J lost 4 bases, with 8 bases between them. For the CDR3, the DNA is TGTGCCAGCACGGGCGGGTACAATGAGCAGTTCTTC. This codes for CASTGGYNEQFF.

This clone was seen only once. The J gene is TRBJ2-7, the V gene TRBV5-1, with 12 bases matching TRBD1. This CDR3 is 18 amino acids long. V lost 5 bases to trimming and J lost 4 bases; unmatched junction nucleotides: 16. Germline V CDR1 and CDR2: SGHRS, YFSETQ. The CDR3 DNA follows: TGCGCCAGCAGACAAGGGACAGGGGGCGTTCAAAATTGGTACGAGCAGTACTTC. Translation gives CASRQGTGGVQNWYEQYF.

This clone has only one observation. This chain connects TRBV14 to TRBJ2-7; the D gene is possibly TRBD2 (6 bases). V was cut by 4 bases and J by 3 bases, with 13 bases left in between. The CDR3 extends over 14 amino acids. Germline values: CDR1 SGHDN, CDR2 FVKESK. CDR3 residues: CASSPRGYLYEQYF. The CDR3, as DNA: TGTGCCAGCAGCCCTCGGGGGTACCTCTACGAGCAGTACTTC.

This sequence joins TRBV27 and TRBJ2-3; D gene ambiguous. This CDR3 has 15 amino acids. From germline, CDR1 is MNHEY and CDR2 SMNVEV (reference sequence). Trimming left V 6 bases short and J 0 bases short, with 13 bases between. CDR3 loop: CASSPYQPSTDTQYF. Written as DNA, the CDR3 is TGTGCCAGCAGCCCCTATCAGCCTAGCACAGATACGCAGTATTTT.

This chain connects TRBV6-5 to TRBJ1-5; the D is unclear. CDR1 is MNHEY, CDR2 SVGAGI, per germline. CDR3 length equals 13 residues. Trimming pared 0 bases from V and 5 bases from J, leaving 5 bases between. The CDR3 region is CASSYSLHQPQHF. As DNA, the CDR3 is TGTGCCAGCAGTTACTCCCTCCATCAGCCCCAGCATTTT.

The gene calls are TRBV6-1 and TRBJ2-7; 8 bases align to TRBD1. The V gene end was trimmed by 6 bases and the J gene end by 6 bases; junction bases not matched to a gene: 1. The germline V gene has CDR1 MNHNS and CDR2 SASEGT. The CDR3 has 11 amino acids. The CDR3, as DNA: TGTGCCAGCAGGACAGGGGTCGAGCAGTACTTC. This gives the protein CASRTGVEQYF.

Of note for this clone: Other DNA sequences in the sample encode the same CDR3. CDR3 sequence: CASSPGTSGYNEQFF. The DNA for the CDR3 is TGTGCCAGCAGCCCCGGGACTAGCGGGTACAATGAGCAGTTCTTC. V and J are TRBV27 and TRBJ2-1; 12 positions agree with TRBD2. The CDR3 loop spans 15 amino acids. Looked up from germline, CDR1 is MNHEY and CDR2 is SMNVEV (reference sequence). Trimming took 6 bases from V and 4 from J; bases not matched to a gene: 4.

The CDR3 DNA follows: TGTGCCAGCTCATCGGACAGGGGCATCGATACGCAGTATTTT. Protein product: CASSSDRGIDTQYF. This chain joins TRBV18 and TRBJ2-3; 9 bases align to TRBD1. V was pared by 5 bases and J by 6 bases, with 6 bases of the junction left unmatched. CDR1 is KGHSH and CDR2 is LQKENI in the germline V gene. This CDR3 contains 14 residues.

The chain joins TRBV28 to TRBJ1-5, with D possibly TRBD1 on 6 matching bases. Germline V gene data show CDR1 as MDHEN and CDR2 as SYDVKM. Trimming removed 5 bases at V and 3 bases at J, with 14 bases between. The CDR3 length is 15 residues. CDR3 in amino acids: CASSLKTGYNQPQHF. Written as DNA, the CDR3 is TGTGCCAGCAGTCTAAAGACAGGATACAATCAGCCCCAGCATTTT.

This sequence joins TRBV4-1 and TRBJ2-2, with 8 bases aligning to TRBD2. Per germline, CDR1 MGHRA and CDR2 YSYEKL. Trimming removed 4 bases from V and 0 bases from J; junction bases left unmatched: 19. The CDR3 is 21 amino acids. The chain's CDR3 is CASSPPGGTTTTSTNTGELFF. The DNA for the CDR3 is TGCGCCAGCAGCCCCCCGGGGGGGACCACGACTACCTCCACGAACACCGGGGAGCTGTTTTTT.

This chain connects TRBV9 to TRBJ1-2; D uncertain. V was cut by 4 bases and J by 6 bases, with 13 bases left in between. CDR3 length equals 13 residues. The germline V gene encodes CDR1 SGDLS and CDR2 YYNGEE. The CDR3 sequence: CASSPSGRDGYTF. Here the CDR3 DNA reads TGTGCCAGCAGCCCAAGCGGGAGGGATGGCTACACCTTC.

This rearrangement joins TRBV5-6 to TRBJ1-5; a weak D match, TRBD1 (6 bases). Trimming left V 2 bases short and J 3 bases short, with 15 bases between. The CDR3 runs 16 residues. Germline V lookup: CDR1 SGHDT, CDR2 YYEEEE. CDR3 amino acids: CASSFGSGVDNQPQHF. CDR3 nucleotide sequence: TGTGCCAGCAGCTTTGGTTCAGGGGTAGACAATCAGCCCCAGCATTTT.

V usage is TRBV4-1 and J usage is TRBJ1-5, with D maybe TRBD1 (6 bases). CDR1 is MGHRA, CDR2 YSYEKL, per germline. The germline V and J ends were trimmed by 7 bases and 5 bases, with 21 bases remaining between them. CDR3 size: 16 residues. CDR3 DNA: TGCGCCAGCAACCTTCGGGACACGACGCCCCATCAGCCCCAGCATTTT. This gives the protein CASNLRDTTPHQPQHF.

V is TRBV27 and J is TRBJ2-3, with TRBD2 identical over 7 bases. The CDR3 consists of 15 residues. V lost 7 bases, J lost 3 bases, and 10 bases stayed unmatched. Per the germline V gene, CDR1 is MNHEY and CDR2 is SMNVEV (reference sequence). The CDR3 sequence is CASTDGAGRTDTQYF. DNA for the CDR3: TGTGCCAGCACTGATGGAGCGGGAAGGACAGATACGCAGTATTTT.

The chain joins TRBV14 to TRBJ1-4; weak D call: TRBD1 (5 bases). CDR1 is SGHDN and CDR2 is FVKESK in the germline V gene. Trimming shortened V by 0 bases and J by 3 bases, and 14 bases separated the two germline ends. This CDR3 region has 17 residues. The DNA of the CDR3 is TGTGCCAGCAGCCAAGAGCCAGGGCGTTCGGCTAATGAAAAACTGTTTTTT. Protein product: CASSQEPGRSANEKLFF.